A selection of T cell receptor beta chains follows, all from one sample in a study of monozygotic twins with inflammatory bowel disease. After re-calling the 5' RACE reads, TCRdb lists one entry per CDR3 protein, DNA absent. The sample spans approximately 330,000 distinct CDR3 sequences; the ten largest clones claim roughly 2%. Sequencing was performed on blood. These receptor sequences come from a human donor with ulcerative colitis or Crohn's disease, or a healthy co-twin of an affected twin (not recorded which). CDR3s include the opening cysteine and the closing phenylalanine or tryptophan. Each record gives: CDR3 protein, J gene, V gene.

CDR3 protein: CSARPSGQGRTEAFF; J gene: TRBJ1-1; V gene: TRBV20-1
CDR3 protein: CASSLAGVGNYGYTF; J gene: TRBJ1-2; V gene: TRBV11-2
CDR3 protein: CASSFWGGEQYF; J gene: TRBJ2-7; V gene: TRBV27
CDR3 protein: CSVVDRRDRGPQHF; J gene: TRBJ1-5; V gene: TRBV29-1
CDR3 protein: CAISGQDRGDNQPQHF; J gene: TRBJ1-5; V gene: TRBV10-3
CDR3 protein: CASSLGFDRAYYGYTF; J gene: TRBJ1-2; V gene: TRBV7-9
CDR3 protein: CASSLGATAGNTIYF; J gene: TRBJ1-3; V gene: TRBV5-1
CDR3 protein: CASSQGTGTEQFF; J gene: TRBJ2-1; V gene: TRBV14
CDR3 protein: CASSYSAGADEQFF; J gene: TRBJ2-1; V gene: TRBV6-2/TRBV6-3
CDR3 protein: CAWRAVSSGANVLTF; J gene: TRBJ2-6; V gene: TRBV30
CDR3 protein: CASSPHGGATEAFF; J gene: TRBJ1-1; V gene: TRBV3-1
CDR3 protein: CASSSAPVRLPSIPAYNEQFF; J gene: TRBJ2-1; V gene: TRBV7-2
CDR3 protein: CASSMGGLATDTQYF; J gene: TRBJ2-3; V gene: TRBV5-4
CDR3 protein: CASSLDLTSGDNEQFF; J gene: TRBJ2-1; V gene: TRBV11-2
CDR3 protein: CASSYVTLSNQPQHF; J gene: TRBJ1-5; V gene: TRBV6-2/TRBV6-3
CDR3 protein: CASSEGVGEQFF; J gene: TRBJ2-1; V gene: TRBV12-3/TRBV12-4
CDR3 protein: CASSRDFGNEQFF; J gene: TRBJ2-1; V gene: TRBV12-3/TRBV12-4
CDR3 protein: CASSYDSTRSYEQYF; J gene: TRBJ2-7; V gene: TRBV5-1
CDR3 protein: CASSLAGGWTEQFF; J gene: TRBJ2-1; V gene: TRBV4-3
CDR3 protein: CASSLRGLAYNEQFF; J gene: TRBJ2-1; V gene: TRBV12-3/TRBV12-4
CDR3 protein: CASGERGSYNEQFF; J gene: TRBJ2-1; V gene: TRBV11-2
CDR3 protein: CASSFRQGGTEAFF; J gene: TRBJ1-1; V gene: TRBV12-3/TRBV12-4
CDR3 protein: CSAQLPFTYSNQRQHF; J gene: TRBJ1-5; V gene: TRBV20-1
CDR3 protein: CSVGTGTVGSPLHF; J gene: TRBJ1-6; V gene: TRBV29-1
CDR3 protein: CSATTDATDTQYF; J gene: TRBJ2-3; V gene: TRBV20-1
CDR3 protein: CSARGAAGDYNEQFF; J gene: TRBJ2-1; V gene: TRBV20-1
CDR3 protein: CATSTLSDGSSYEQYF; J gene: TRBJ2-7; V gene: TRBV15
CDR3 protein: CASSFGQVYEQYF; J gene: TRBJ2-7; V gene: TRBV12-3/TRBV12-4
CDR3 protein: CASSEGQGYTGELFF; J gene: TRBJ2-2; V gene: TRBV6-4
CDR3 protein: CASSEDSLEKLFF; J gene: TRBJ1-4; V gene: TRBV5-1
CDR3 protein: CASSLATTHSGNTIYF; J gene: TRBJ1-3; V gene: TRBV7-8
CDR3 protein: CASTPYSRGDTQYF; J gene: TRBJ2-3; V gene: TRBV27
CDR3 protein: CASSLDRSVRARQETQYF; J gene: TRBJ2-5; V gene: TRBV11-2
CDR3 protein: CASSEAQGPADTQYF; J gene: TRBJ2-3; V gene: TRBV2
CDR3 protein: CSARDRASEMNTGELFF; J gene: TRBJ2-2; V gene: TRBV20-1
CDR3 protein: CASSVAPSWDNEQFF; J gene: TRBJ2-1; V gene: TRBV9
CDR3 protein: CSASEGTSGPTDTQYF; J gene: TRBJ2-3; V gene: TRBV20-1
CDR3 protein: CSARQLAGSYEQYF; J gene: TRBJ2-7; V gene: TRBV20-1
CDR3 protein: CSARDAGRYGYTF; J gene: TRBJ1-2; V gene: TRBV20-1
CDR3 protein: CASSPRLALSPGANVLTF; J gene: TRBJ2-6; V gene: TRBV3-1
CDR3 protein: CASSYELAPEQYF; J gene: TRBJ2-7; V gene: TRBV7-9
CDR3 protein: CASSVQANTEAFF; J gene: TRBJ1-1; V gene: TRBV5-1
CDR3 protein: CASEEVGQIQETQYF; J gene: TRBJ2-5; V gene: TRBV11-2
CDR3 protein: CASSQYLAGELFF; J gene: TRBJ2-2; V gene: TRBV4-1
CDR3 protein: CASSLNGDGRPPLHF; J gene: TRBJ1-6; V gene: TRBV27
CDR3 protein: CSVPGQGRGQPQHF; J gene: TRBJ1-5; V gene: TRBV20-1
CDR3 protein: CASTPERATDTQYF; J gene: TRBJ2-3; V gene: TRBV5-1